The sequence of this T cell receptor (beta chain) was determined in a study of cytomegalovirus exposure and HLA in healthy donors. Overall study findings and caveats: Later, TCR association rates were found to vary by HLA locus, highest for DRB1 and lowest for HLA-C. A link between a missense DCLRE1C variant and TCR beta V- and J-gene trimming emerged from a later analysis. Specificity for CMV antigens was confirmed in vitro for three of the CMV-associated chains. According to the study, around 160 TCR beta chains were cytomegalovirus-associated.

With 60 Vbeta and 13 Jbeta primers, the PCR was carried out. Libraries were prepared by immunoSEQ multiplex PCR; TCRdb keeps only in-frame clonotypes and omits some of them. The table records approximately 150,000 clones, approximately 71% of them present only once. The CDR3 contains 14 residues. The J segment lost 7 bases and the V segment lost 9 bases, leaving 13 bases of the junction unmatched. The V gene's germline CDR1 is SGHAT and CDR2 FQNNGV. The table lists this clone with a count of one. Its target is unknown. The chain uses TRBV11-2 and TRBJ2-7, with 9 bases that match TRBD2. The sequencing input was PBMCs. The clonotype originates from a man aged 18 to 30 in good health and CMV-seropositive. The CDR3 is CASSPSGLAREQYF. The CDR3 DNA reads as TGTGCCAGTAGCCCCTCGGGACTAGCCAGAGAGCAGTACTTC.